The source of this T cell receptor (beta chain) is a study of blood T cell repertoires in COVID-19. Study-wide context: Sample material is recorded as cDNA or gDNA derived from T cells, B-cell-depleted T cells, or PBMCs.

The V gene's germline CDR1 is MNHEY and CDR2 SVGEGT. The V end lost 0 bases, the J end lost 2 bases, and 13 bases lay between the germline ends. The CDR3 contains 16 residues. Authors' analysis steps: How many nucleated cells were present was estimated from reference gene primer amplification. Data came from immunoSEQ multiplex PCR; TCRdb stores just in-frame clones and leaves some out. That table furnishes V, J and clone size, whereas the DNA furnished D and trimming. The table has 200,000 to 250,000 clones, 82% seen once. Sequencing was carried out using peripheral blood. The TCR sequence derives from a woman in her 70s with COVID-19, enrolled during active disease. The rearrangement uses TRBV6-2 or TRBV6-3 and TRBJ1-2, with D perhaps TRBD1 (6 bases). The CDR3 region has the DNA TGTGCCAGCAGTTACTCACGGGGGGCGATGAACTATGGCTACACCTTC. It yields the protein CASSYSRGAMNYGYTF.